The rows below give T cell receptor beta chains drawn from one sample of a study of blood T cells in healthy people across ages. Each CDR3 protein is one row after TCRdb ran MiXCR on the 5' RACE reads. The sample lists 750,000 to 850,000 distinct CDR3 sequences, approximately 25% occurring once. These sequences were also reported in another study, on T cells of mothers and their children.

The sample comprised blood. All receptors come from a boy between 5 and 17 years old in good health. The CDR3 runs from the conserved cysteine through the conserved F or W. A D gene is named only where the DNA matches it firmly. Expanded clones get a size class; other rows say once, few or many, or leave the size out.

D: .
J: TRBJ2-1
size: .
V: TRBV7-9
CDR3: CASSTDRDGDNEQFF
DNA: TGTGCCAGCAGCACCGACCGGGACGGGGACAATGAGCAGTTCTTC

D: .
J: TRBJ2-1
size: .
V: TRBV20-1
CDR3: CSARVAQGGYNEQFF
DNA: TGCAGTGCTAGAGTGGCACAGGGAGGGTACAATGAGCAGTTCTTC

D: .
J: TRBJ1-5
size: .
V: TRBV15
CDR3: CATSRGQGGNQPQHF
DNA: TGTGCCACCAGCAGGGGACAAGGTGGCAATCAGCCCCAGCATTTT

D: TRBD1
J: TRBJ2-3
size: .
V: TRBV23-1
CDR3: CASSQLQGGGQYF
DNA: TGCGCCAGCAGTCAATTACAGGGGGGAGGGCAGTATTTT

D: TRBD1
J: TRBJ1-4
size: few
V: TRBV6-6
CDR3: CASRSIPGQGNEKLFF
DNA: TGTGCCAGCAGGTCTATACCGGGACAGGGTAATGAAAAACTGTTTTTT

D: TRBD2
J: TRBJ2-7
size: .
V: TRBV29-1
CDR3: CSVEWGPSGIIGEQYF
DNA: TGCAGCGTTGAATGGGGTCCTAGCGGGATCATCGGCGAGCAGTACTTC

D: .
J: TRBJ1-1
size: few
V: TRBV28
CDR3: CASSPRGRGYTEAFF
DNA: TGTGCCAGCAGTCCCCGGGGCAGGGGCTACACTGAAGCTTTCTTT

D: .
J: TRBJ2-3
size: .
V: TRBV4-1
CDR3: CASSQLGASTDTQYF
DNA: TGCGCCAGCAGCCAGCTAGGTGCTAGCACAGATACGCAGTATTTT

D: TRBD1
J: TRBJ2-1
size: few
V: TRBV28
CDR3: CASSLGTVYNEQFF
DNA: TGTGCCAGCAGTTTGGGGACAGTGTACAATGAGCAGTTCTTC

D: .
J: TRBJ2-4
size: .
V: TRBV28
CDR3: CASSLAPAKNIQYF
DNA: TGTGCCAGCAGCCTGGCCCCCGCCAAAAACATTCAGTACTTC

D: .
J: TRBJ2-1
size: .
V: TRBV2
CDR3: CASSQEGGPNEQFF
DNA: TGTGCCAGCAGTCAGGAAGGGGGACCCAATGAGCAGTTCTTC

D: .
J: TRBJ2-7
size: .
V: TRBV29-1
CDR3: CSVEERNHYEQYF
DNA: TGCAGCGTTGAGGAGCGTAACCACTACGAGCAGTACTTC

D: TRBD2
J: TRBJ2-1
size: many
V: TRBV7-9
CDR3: CASSLPGLAGVYEQFF
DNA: TGTGCCAGCAGCTTACCGGGACTAGCGGGAGTATATGAGCAGTTCTTC

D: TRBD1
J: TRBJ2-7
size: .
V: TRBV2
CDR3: CASSDPTGQGIYEQYF
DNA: TGTGCCAGCAGTGATCCTACGGGACAGGGTATCTACGAGCAGTACTTC

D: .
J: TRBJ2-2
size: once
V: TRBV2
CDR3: CASSEEVLNTGELFF
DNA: TGTGCCAGCAGTGAAGAGGTTTTGAACACCGGGGAGCTGTTTTTT

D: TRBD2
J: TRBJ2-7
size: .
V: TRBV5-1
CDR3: CASSAGLAGGQVYEQYF
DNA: TGCGCCAGCAGCGCGGGACTAGCGGGGGGGCAAGTTTACGAGCAGTACTTC

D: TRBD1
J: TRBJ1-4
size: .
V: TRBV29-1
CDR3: CSVGRTGVNEKLFF
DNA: TGCAGCGTGGGGCGGACAGGGGTTAATGAAAAACTGTTTTTT

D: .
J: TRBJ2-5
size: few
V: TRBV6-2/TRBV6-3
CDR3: CASRQTGSGGGAQYF
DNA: TGTGCCAGCAGACAGACAGGGAGCGGAGGGGGAGCCCAGTACTTC

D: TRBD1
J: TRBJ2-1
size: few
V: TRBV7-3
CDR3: CASSPGQGWYNEQFF
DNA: TGTGCCAGCAGCCCCGGACAGGGGTGGTACAATGAGCAGTTCTTC

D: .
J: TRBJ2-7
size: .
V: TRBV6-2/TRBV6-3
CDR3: CASTFVLNRYPTYEQYF
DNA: TGTGCCAGCACCTTTGTCCTAAACAGGTACCCTACCTACGAGCAGTACTTC

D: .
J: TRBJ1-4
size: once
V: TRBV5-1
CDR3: CASTLGGGSTNEKLFF
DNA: TGCGCCAGCACTCTGGGAGGGGGATCAACTAATGAAAAACTGTTTTTT

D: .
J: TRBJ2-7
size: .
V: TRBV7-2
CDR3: CASSLGSRGAPYEQYF
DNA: TGTGCCAGCAGCTTAGGAAGTAGAGGGGCTCCCTACGAGCAGTACTTC

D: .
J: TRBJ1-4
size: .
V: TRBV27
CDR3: CASSPTGIGEKLFF
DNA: TGTGCCAGCTCACCCACAGGGATCGGCGAAAAACTGTTTTTT

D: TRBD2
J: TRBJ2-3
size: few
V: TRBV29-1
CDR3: CSGAASGATDTQYF
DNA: TGCAGCGGGGCGGCTAGCGGGGCCACAGATACGCAGTATTTT

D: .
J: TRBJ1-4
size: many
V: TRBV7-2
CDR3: CASSFYRAEKLFF
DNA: TGTGCCAGCAGCTTTTACAGGGCTGAAAAACTGTTTTTT

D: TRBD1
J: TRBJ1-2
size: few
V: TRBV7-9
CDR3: CASVEMGQGYGYTF
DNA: TGTGCCAGCGTAGAGATGGGACAGGGCTATGGCTACACCTTC

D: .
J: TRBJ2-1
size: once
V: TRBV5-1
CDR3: CASSWDVQYSEQFF
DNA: TGCGCCAGCAGCTGGGACGTCCAATACAGTGAGCAGTTCTTC

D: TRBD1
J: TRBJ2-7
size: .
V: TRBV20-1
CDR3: CSARAGDSFSYQQYF
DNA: TGCAGTGCTAGGGCCGGGGACAGTTTCTCTTACCAGCAGTACTTC

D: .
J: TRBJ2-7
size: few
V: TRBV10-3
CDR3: CAISGSNYEQYF
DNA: TGTGCCATCAGCGGCAGCAACTACGAGCAGTACTTC

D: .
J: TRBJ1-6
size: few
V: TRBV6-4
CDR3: CASRERGVVNSPLHF
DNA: TGTGCCAGCAGAGAACGGGGGGTAGTCAATTCACCCCTCCACTTT

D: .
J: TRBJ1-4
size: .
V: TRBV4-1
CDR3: CASSTRTATNEKLFF
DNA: TGCGCCAGCAGCACCCGGACAGCAACTAATGAAAAACTGTTTTTT

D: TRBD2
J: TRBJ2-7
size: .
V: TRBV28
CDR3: CASSSQGLAGDTYEQYF
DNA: TGTGCCAGCAGTTCCCAGGGACTAGCGGGCGATACCTACGAGCAGTACTTC

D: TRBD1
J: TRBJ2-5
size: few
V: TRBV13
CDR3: CASSLGQGRAGTQYF
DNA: TGTGCCAGCAGCCTGGGACAGGGGCGAGCGGGGACCCAGTACTTC

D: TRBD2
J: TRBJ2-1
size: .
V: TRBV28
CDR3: CASSPQRGGPREQFF
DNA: TGTGCCAGCAGTCCCCAGCGGGGGGGTCCTCGTGAGCAGTTCTTC

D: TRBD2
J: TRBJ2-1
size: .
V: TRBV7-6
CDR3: CASSLRASGSRNEQFF
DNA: TGTGCCAGCAGCTTGCGTGCTAGCGGGAGTCGGAATGAGCAGTTCTTC

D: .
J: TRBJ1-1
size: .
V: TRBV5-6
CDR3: CASSSLIQGGETEAFF
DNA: TGTGCCAGCAGCTCCCTTATACAGGGAGGGGAGACTGAAGCTTTCTTT

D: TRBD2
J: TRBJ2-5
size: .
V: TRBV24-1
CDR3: CATRSAGEETQYF
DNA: TGTGCCACCAGGTCCGCGGGAGAAGAGACCCAGTACTTC

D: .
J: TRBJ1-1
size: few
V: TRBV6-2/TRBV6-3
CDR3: CASSSRVEAFF
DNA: TGTGCCAGCAGTTCCCGGGTTGAAGCTTTCTTT

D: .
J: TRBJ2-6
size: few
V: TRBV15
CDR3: CAASRQNSGANVLTF
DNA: TGTGCCGCCAGCAGACAAAACTCTGGGGCCAACGTCCTGACTTTC

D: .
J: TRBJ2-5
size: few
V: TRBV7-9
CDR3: CASSSGRQETQYF
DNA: TGTGCCAGCAGCTCGGGCCGACAAGAGACCCAGTACTTC

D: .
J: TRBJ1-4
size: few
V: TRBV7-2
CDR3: CASSSDLAEKLFF
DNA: TGTGCCAGCAGCTCAGATTTAGCTGAAAAACTGTTTTTT

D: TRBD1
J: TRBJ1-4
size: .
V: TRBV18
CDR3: CASPNGTGERSGF
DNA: TGTGCCAGCCCGAATGGGACAGGTGAACGCTCGGGTTTT

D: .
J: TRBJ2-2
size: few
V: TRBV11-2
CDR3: CASSLEEGYAGELFF
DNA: TGTGCCAGCAGCTTAGAGGAGGGCTACGCCGGGGAGCTGTTTTTT

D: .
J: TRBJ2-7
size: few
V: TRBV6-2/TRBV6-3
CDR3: CASSSPVKQYF
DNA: TGTGCCAGCAGTTCCCCAGTGAAGCAGTACTTC

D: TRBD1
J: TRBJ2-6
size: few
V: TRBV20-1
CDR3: CSAIQGETSGANVLTF
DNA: TGCAGTGCTATACAGGGGGAAACTTCTGGGGCCAACGTCCTGACTTTC

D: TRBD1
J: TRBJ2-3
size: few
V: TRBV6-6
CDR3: CASSYPGTGSTDTQYF
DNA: TGTGCCAGCAGTTATCCCGGGACAGGCTCCACAGATACGCAGTATTTT

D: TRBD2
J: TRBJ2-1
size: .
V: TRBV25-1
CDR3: CASSPKGLAGNNEQFF
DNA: TGTGCCAGCAGCCCAAAAGGACTAGCGGGCAACAATGAGCAGTTCTTC

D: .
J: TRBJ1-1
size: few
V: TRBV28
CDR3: CASSFFQGTEAFF
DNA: TGTGCCAGCAGTTTCTTCCAGGGCACTGAAGCTTTCTTT

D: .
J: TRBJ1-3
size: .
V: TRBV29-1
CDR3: CSVVVGNTIYF
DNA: TGCAGCGTTGTGGTCGGAAACACCATATATTTT

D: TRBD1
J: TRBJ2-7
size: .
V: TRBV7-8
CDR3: CASSFVQGQSSYEQYF
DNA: TGTGCCAGCAGCTTCGTACAGGGGCAGAGCTCCTACGAGCAGTACTTC

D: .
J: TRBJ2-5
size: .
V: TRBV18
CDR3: CASSPRSKDGGQPQETQYF
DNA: TGTGCCAGCTCACCACGGTCCAAGGACGGGGGGCAACCCCAAGAGACCCAGTACTTC

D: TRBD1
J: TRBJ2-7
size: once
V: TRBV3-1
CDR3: CASSQDRGFNEQYF
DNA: TGTGCCAGCAGCCAAGACAGGGGGTTCAACGAGCAGTACTTC

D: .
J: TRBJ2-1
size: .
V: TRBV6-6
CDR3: CASSYYIYNEQFF
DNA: TGTGCCAGCAGTTACTACATCTACAATGAGCAGTTCTTC

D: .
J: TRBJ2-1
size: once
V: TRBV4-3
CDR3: CASSRGSGYGNEQFF
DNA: TGCGCCAGCAGCCGAGGTAGTGGGTACGGCAATGAGCAGTTCTTC

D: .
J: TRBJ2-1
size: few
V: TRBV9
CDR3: CASSGGANTYNEQFF
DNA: TGTGCCAGCAGCGGGGGTGCAAACACCTACAATGAGCAGTTCTTC